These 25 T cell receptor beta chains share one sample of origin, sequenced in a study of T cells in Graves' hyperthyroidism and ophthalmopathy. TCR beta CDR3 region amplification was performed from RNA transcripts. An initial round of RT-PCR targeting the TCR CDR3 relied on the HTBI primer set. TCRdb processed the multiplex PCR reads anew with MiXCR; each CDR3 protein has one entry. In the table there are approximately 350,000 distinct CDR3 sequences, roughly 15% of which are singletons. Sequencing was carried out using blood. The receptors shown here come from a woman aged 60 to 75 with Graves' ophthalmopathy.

DNA for the CDR3: TGTGCCAGCAGCCACGTACTGACTAGCGGGAGTAATGAGCAGTACTTC. It codes for CASSHVLTSGSNEQYF. The genes are TRBV7-8 and TRBJ2-7; 12 bases line up with TRBD2. V was pared by 5 bases and J by 7 bases, with 12 bases of the junction left unmatched. The CDR3 sequence is 16 residues long. Looked up from germline, CDR1 is SGHVS and CDR2 is FQNEAQ.

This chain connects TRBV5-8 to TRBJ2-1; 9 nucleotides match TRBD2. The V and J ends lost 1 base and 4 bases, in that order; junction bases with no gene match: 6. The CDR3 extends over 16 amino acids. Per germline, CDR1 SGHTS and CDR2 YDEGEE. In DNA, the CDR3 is TGTGCCAGCAGCTTGATGGCGGGAGGGAAATACAATGAGCAGTTCTTC. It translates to CASSLMAGGKYNEQFF.

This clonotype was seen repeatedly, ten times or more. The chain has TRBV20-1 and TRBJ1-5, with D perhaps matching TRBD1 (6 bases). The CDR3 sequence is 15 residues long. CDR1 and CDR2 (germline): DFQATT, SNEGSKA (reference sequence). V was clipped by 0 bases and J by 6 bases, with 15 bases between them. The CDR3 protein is CSARDGTGYFQPQHF. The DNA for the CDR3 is TGCAGTGCTAGAGATGGAACAGGGTATTTTCAGCCCCAGCATTTT.

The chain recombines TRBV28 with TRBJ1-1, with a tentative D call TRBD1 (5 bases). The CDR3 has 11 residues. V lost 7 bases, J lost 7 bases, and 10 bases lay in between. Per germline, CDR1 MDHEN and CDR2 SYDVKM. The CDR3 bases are TGTGCCAGCATCCTCGGGGGTGAAGCTTTCTTT. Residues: CASILGGEAFF.

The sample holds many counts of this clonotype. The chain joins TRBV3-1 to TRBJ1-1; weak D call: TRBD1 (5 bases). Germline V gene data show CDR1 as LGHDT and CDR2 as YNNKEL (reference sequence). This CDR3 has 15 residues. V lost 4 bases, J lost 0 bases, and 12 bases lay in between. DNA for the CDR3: TGTGCCAGCAGCCCGCCGGGGGGGATGAACACTGAAGCTTTCTTT. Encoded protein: CASSPPGGMNTEAFF.

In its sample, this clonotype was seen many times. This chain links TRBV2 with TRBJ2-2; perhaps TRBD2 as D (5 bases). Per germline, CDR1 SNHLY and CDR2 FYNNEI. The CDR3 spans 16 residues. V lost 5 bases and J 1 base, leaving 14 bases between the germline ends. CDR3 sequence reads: CASSPFPGKNTGELFF. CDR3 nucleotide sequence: TGTGCCAGCAGTCCCTTTCCCGGGAAGAACACCGGGGAGCTGTTTTTT.

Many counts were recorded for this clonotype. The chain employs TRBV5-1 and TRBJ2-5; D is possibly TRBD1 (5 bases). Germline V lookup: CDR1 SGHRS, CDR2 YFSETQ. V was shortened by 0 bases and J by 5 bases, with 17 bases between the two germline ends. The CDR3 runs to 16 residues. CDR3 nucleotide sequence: TGCGCCAGCAGCTTGGGGAGCCCCCATGCAGGGGAGACCCAGTACTTC. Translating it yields CASSLGSPHAGETQYF.

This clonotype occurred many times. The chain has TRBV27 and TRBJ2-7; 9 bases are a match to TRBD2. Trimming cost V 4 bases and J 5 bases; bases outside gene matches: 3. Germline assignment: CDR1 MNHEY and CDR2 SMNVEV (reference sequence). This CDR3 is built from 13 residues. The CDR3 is CASSSLAGNEQYF. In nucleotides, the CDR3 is TGTGCCAGCAGTTCGCTAGCGGGAAACGAGCAGTACTTC.

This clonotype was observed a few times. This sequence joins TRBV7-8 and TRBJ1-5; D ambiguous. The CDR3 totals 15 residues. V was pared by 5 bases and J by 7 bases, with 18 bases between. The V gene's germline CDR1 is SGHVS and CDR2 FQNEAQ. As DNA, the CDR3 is TGTGCCAGCAGCCATAGAAGGGAGATCGGACAGCCCCAGCATTTT. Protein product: CASSHRREIGQPQHF.

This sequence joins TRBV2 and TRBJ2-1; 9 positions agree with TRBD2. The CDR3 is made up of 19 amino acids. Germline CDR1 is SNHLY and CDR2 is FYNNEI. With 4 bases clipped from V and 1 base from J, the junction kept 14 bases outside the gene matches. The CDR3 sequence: CASSGEGPAGGRSYNEQFF. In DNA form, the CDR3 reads TGTGCCAGCAGTGGAGAGGGACCAGCGGGAGGACGATCCTACAATGAGCAGTTCTTC.

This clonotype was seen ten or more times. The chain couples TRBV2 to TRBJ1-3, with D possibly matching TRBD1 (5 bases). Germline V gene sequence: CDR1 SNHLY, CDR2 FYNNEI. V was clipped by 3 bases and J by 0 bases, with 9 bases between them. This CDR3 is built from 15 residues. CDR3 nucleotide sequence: TGTGCCAGCAGTGATGGGGCACCCTCTGGAAACACCATATATTTT. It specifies CASSDGAPSGNTIYF.

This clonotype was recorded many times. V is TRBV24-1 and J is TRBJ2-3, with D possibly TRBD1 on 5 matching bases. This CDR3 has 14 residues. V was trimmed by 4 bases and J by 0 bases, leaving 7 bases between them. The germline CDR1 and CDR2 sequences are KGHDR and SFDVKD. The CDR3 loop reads CATSDRASTDTQYF. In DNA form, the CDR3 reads TGTGCCACCAGTGACAGGGCTAGCACAGATACGCAGTATTTT.

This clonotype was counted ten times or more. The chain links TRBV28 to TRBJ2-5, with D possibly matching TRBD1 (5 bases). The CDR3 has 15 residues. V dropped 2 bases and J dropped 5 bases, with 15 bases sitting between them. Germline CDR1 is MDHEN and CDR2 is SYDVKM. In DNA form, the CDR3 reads TGTGCCAGCAGTTTAGTTTCAAGGGGCTCTGAGACCCAGTACTTC. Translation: CASSLVSRGSETQYF.

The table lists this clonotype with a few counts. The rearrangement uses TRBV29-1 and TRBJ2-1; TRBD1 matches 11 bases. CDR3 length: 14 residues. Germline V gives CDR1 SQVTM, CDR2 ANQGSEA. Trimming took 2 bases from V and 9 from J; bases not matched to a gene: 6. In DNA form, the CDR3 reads TGCAGCGTTGAACTCCGGACAGGGGGCAGTGAGCAGTTCTTC. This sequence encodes CSVELRTGGSEQFF.

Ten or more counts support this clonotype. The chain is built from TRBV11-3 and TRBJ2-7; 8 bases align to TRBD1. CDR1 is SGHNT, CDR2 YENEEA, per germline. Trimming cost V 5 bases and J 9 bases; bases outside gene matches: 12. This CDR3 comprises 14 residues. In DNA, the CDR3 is TGTGCCAGCAGCACCAGGGGGCCCTCTACGCCGCAGTACTTC. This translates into CASSTRGPSTPQYF. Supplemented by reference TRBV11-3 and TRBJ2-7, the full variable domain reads EAGVVQSPRYKIIEKKQPVAFWCNPISGHNTLYWYLQNLGQGPELLIRYENEEAVDDSQLPKDRFSAERLKGVDSTLKIQPAELGDSAVYLCASSTRGPSTPQYFGPGTRLTVT.

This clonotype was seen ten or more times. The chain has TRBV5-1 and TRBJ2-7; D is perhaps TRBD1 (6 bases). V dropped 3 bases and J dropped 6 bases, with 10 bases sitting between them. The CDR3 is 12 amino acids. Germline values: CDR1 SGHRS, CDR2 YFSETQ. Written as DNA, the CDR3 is TGCGCCAGCAGCTCTGGGACACTCGAGCAGTACTTC. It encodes CASSSGTLEQYF.

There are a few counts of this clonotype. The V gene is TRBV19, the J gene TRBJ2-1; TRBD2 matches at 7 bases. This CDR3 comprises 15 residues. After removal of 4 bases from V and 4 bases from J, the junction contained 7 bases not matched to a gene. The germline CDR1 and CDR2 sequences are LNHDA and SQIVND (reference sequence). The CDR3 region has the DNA TGTGCCAGTAGTAGTCTAGCGGACCAATACAATGAGCAGTTCTTC. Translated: CASSSLADQYNEQFF. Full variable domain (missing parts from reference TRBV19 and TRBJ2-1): DGGITQSPKYLFRKEGQNVTLSCEQNLNHDAMYWYRQDPGQGLRLIYYSQIVNDFQKGDIAEGYSVSREKKESFPLTVTSAQKNPTAFYLCASSSLADQYNEQFFGPGTRLTVL.

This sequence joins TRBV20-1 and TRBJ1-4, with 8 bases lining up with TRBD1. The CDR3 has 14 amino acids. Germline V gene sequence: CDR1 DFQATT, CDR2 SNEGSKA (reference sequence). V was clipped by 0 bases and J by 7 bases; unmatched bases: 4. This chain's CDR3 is CSARDRGRLEKLFF. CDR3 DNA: TGCAGTGCTAGAGACAGGGGGCGGCTTGAAAAACTGTTTTTT.

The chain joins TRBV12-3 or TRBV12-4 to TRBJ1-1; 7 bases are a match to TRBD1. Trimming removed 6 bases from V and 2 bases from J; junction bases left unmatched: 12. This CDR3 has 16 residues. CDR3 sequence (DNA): TGTGCCAGCAGCCGACTACCCGGGACAGTCAACACTGAAGCTTTCTTT. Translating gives CASSRLPGTVNTEAFF.

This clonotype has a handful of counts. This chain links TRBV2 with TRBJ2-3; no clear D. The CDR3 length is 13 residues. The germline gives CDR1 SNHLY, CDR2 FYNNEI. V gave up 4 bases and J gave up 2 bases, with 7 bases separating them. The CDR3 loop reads CASSGQFTDTQYF. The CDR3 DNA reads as TGTGCCAGCAGTGGTCAATTCACAGATACGCAGTATTTT.

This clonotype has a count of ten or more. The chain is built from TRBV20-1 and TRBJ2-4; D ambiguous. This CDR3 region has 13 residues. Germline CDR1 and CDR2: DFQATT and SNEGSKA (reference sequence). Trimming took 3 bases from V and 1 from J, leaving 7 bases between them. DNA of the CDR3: TGCAGTGCTAGTGGCGTGGCCAAAAACATTCAGTACTTC. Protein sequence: CSASGVAKNIQYF.

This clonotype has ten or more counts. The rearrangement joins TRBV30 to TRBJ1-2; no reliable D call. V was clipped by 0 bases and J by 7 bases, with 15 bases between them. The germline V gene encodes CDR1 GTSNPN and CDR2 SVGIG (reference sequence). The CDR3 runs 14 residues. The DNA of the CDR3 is TGTGCCTGGAGTGTACCAAACCGGCGGGGTGGCTACACCTTC. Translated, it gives CAWSVPNRRGGYTF.

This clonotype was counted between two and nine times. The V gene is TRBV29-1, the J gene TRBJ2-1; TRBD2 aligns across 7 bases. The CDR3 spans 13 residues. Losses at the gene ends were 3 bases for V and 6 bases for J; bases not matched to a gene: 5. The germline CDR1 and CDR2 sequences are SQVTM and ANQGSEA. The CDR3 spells CSVDLAAPNEQFF. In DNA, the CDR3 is TGCAGCGTTGATCTAGCGGCCCCCAATGAGCAGTTCTTC.

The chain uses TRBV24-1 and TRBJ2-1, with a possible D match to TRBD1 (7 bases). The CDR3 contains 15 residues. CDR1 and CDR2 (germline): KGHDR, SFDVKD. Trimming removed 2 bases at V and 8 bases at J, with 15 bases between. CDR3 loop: CATSDWGGQEHEQFF. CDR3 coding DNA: TGTGCCACCAGTGATTGGGGAGGACAGGAGCATGAGCAGTTCTTC.

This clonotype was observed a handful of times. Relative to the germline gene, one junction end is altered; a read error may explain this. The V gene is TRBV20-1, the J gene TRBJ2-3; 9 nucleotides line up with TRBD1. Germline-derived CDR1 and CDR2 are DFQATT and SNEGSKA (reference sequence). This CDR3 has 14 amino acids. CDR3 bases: TGCAATGCTACTGGGGACAGGGTGCAAGATACGCAGTATTTT. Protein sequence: CNATGDRVQDTQYF.